A single sample is the source of the 5 T cell receptor beta chains below, sequenced in a study of CD8 T cells in Susac syndrome. When the RNA was reverse transcribed, random hexamers were used with an input of roughly 0.5 to 1 ug. MiXCR, run by TCRdb on the immunoSEQ multiplex PCR reads, gives a single entry per CDR3 protein. The data contain 190,000 or so distinct CDR3 sequences, about 95% of them singletons. Sequenced: CD4+ T cells from PBMCs. These receptor sequences come from a human donor with multiple sclerosis.

This chain links TRBV20-1 with TRBJ2-5; TRBD2 matches at 8 bases. This CDR3 comprises 13 residues. With V trimmed by 4 bases and J by 6 bases, 7 bases remained unmatched. CDR1 is DFQATT, CDR2 SNEGSKA, per germline (reference sequence). The CDR3: CSAIARGGQTQYF. As DNA, the CDR3 is TGCAGTGCTATCGCTCGGGGGGGACAGACCCAGTACTTC.

The V call is TRBV18, the J call TRBJ2-7, with 7 bases aligning to TRBD2. Germline trimming cut 2 bases from V and 5 bases from J; bases unmatched to any gene: 9. The CDR3 runs to 15 residues. The germline V gene has CDR1 KGHSH and CDR2 LQKENI. The CDR3 is CASSPVGGLVDEQYF. CDR3 coding DNA: TGTGCCAGCTCACCAGTGGGAGGGCTGGTCGACGAGCAGTACTTC.

The chain combines TRBV30 with TRBJ2-2; D is uncertain. This CDR3 has 14 amino acids. The V gene lost 7 bases and the J gene lost 0 bases, with 12 bases spanning the gap. Germline loops: CDR1 GTSNPN, CDR2 SVGIG (reference sequence). CDR3 residues: CASADGPNTGELFF. DNA for the CDR3: TGTGCCTCGGCCGACGGACCGAACACCGGGGAGCTGTTTTTT.

This chain connects TRBV30 to TRBJ2-4; a weak D match, TRBD1 (5 bases). The germline CDR1 and CDR2 sequences are GTSNPN and SVGIG (reference sequence). There are 14 residues in the CDR3. V lost 4 bases, J lost 1 base, and 11 bases lay in between. The CDR3 loop is CAWTNKGAKNIQYF. The CDR3 DNA reads as TGTGCCTGGACGAACAAGGGGGCCAAAAACATTCAGTACTTC.

The rearrangement joins TRBV7-3 to TRBJ2-3; D might be TRBD1 (6 bases). V was pared by 4 bases and J by 6 bases, with 11 bases between. Germline values: CDR1 SGHTA, CDR2 FQGTGA. The CDR3 has 13 residues. CDR3 region: CASSSRGMDTQYF. CDR3 DNA: TGTGCCAGCAGCTCCAGGGGTATGGATACGCAGTATTTT.